Following are 25 T cell receptor beta chains from one sample sequenced in a study of control samples from healthy donors and cancer patients (TCRdb year 2020). Preparation of the library involved the immunoSEQ multiplex PCR assay. Sourced from immuneACCESS, this table was stored by TCRdb with only in-frame sequences that have V and J called. A share of the clones is absent; for the studies checked, an unresolved V gene accounts for under half, and the remainder has no known explanation. This sample has about 21,000 clones in its table, and around four fifths of those were observed once. The ten most abundant clones make up more than 20% of the sample. The source material was PBMCs. The receptors shown here come from a man between 60 and 70 years old with colorectal cancer.

This chain connects TRBV30 to TRBJ1-1, with D uncertain. Germline V gene data show CDR1 as GTSNPN and CDR2 as SVGIG (reference sequence). Trimming took off 5 bases at V and 4 bases at J, with 11 bases between the two ends. The CDR3 loop spans 12 amino acids. In nucleotides, the CDR3 is TGTGCCTGGGAGGAATTGGGCACTGAAGCTTTCTTT. Its translation is CAWEELGTEAFF.

The CDR3 DNA follows: TGTGCCAGCAGCGTAGAGGGGGCCGATACGCAGTATTTT. This gives the protein CASSVEGADTQYF. The chain uses TRBV9 and TRBJ2-3; 7 bases fit TRBD1. The CDR3 totals 13 residues. Per the germline V gene, CDR1 is SGDLS and CDR2 is YYNGEE. J was trimmed by 6 bases and V by 0 bases; bases with no gene match: 1.

The chain carries TRBV6-2 or TRBV6-3 and TRBJ2-1; D is ambiguous. The CDR3 length is 12 residues. Trimming shortened V by 5 bases and J by 14 bases, and 16 bases separated the two germline ends. Germline V CDR1 and CDR2: MNHEY, SVGEGT. CDR3 DNA sequence: TGTGCCAGCAGTGCCACTCCCCACACTGAGTTCTTC. Translation: CASSATPHTEFF.

The CDR3: CASSTPGQWGDTQYF. The CDR3 DNA sequence: TGTGCCAGCAGCACTCCGGGACAGTGGGGAGATACGCAGTATTTT. This chain links TRBV9 with TRBJ2-3; 7 nucleotides match TRBD1. J was trimmed by 5 bases and V by 4 bases; bases with no gene match: 10. The length of the CDR3 is 15 residues. Germline V gene sequence: CDR1 SGDLS, CDR2 YYNGEE.

This chain connects TRBV21-1 to TRBJ2-3; TRBD2 is the table's D call, not checked against the DNA. TRBV21-1 is reported as a pseudogene. This CDR3 is built from 15 residues. The CDR3 nucleotides read TGTGCCAGCAGCAAAACTAGCGGGCACACAGATACGCAGTATTTT. Residues: CASSKTSGHTDTQYF.

V is TRBV4-3 and J is TRBJ1-5; unclear D gene. The CDR3 is made up of 15 amino acids. The germline V and J ends were trimmed by 0 bases and 6 bases, with 12 bases remaining between them. Germline V gene lookup returns CDR1 LGHNA and CDR2 YSLEER. The CDR3 sequence is CASSQDGLWSQPQHF. CDR3 nucleotide sequence: TGCGCCAGCAGCCAAGATGGCCTCTGGAGTCAGCCCCAGCATTTT.

J is TRBJ1-2 and V is TRBV7-9; a weak D match, TRBD1 (5 bases). V lost 3 bases and J 4 bases, leaving 12 bases between the germline ends. CDR3 length: 14 amino acids. Germline V gives CDR1 SEHNR, CDR2 FQNEAQ (reference sequence). This CDR3 reads CASSLADQGYGYTF. As DNA, the CDR3 is TGTGCCAGCAGCTTGGCCGATCAGGGCTATGGCTACACCTTC. Supplemented by reference TRBV7-9 and TRBJ1-2, the full variable domain reads DTGVSQNPRHKITKRGQNVTFRCDPISEHNRLYWYRQTLGQGPEFLTYFQNEAQLEKSRLLSDRFSAERPKGSFSTLEIQRTEQGDSAMYLCASSLADQGYGYTFGSGTRLTVV.

The chain carries TRBV19 and TRBJ2-3, with a tentative D call TRBD1 (5 bases). This CDR3 comprises 15 residues. Per the germline V gene, CDR1 is LNHDA and CDR2 is SQIVND (reference sequence). Trimming left V 2 bases short and J 2 bases short, with 11 bases between. The CDR3 protein is CASSIWARATDTQYF. The CDR3, as DNA: TGTGCCAGTAGTATATGGGCCAGGGCCACAGATACGCAGTATTTT.

This clone was seen a handful of times. V gene TRBV7-6 combines with J gene TRBJ1-3, with no clear D. V lost 0 bases to trimming and J lost 2 bases, with 5 bases between them. Germline CDR1 SGHVS, CDR2 FNYEAQ. The length of the CDR3 is 14 residues. CDR3 nucleotides: TGTGCCAGCAGCTTAGCAAGGGCTGGAAACACCATATATTTT. This translates into CASSLARAGNTIYF. Together with reference TRBV7-6 and TRBJ1-3, the CDR3 gives the full variable domain: GAGVSQSPRYKVTKRGQDVALRCDPISGHVSLYWYRQALGQGPEFLTYFNYEAQQDKSGLPNDRFSAERPEGSISTLTIQRTEQRDSAMYRCASSLARAGNTIYFGEGSWLTVV.

CDR3 amino acids: CSVQNTGRNEKLFF. CDR3 DNA sequence: TGCAGCGTCCAGAACACAGGCAGGAATGAAAAACTGTTTTTT. The V and J genes are TRBV29-1 and TRBJ1-4; possibly TRBD1 for D (5 bases). The CDR3 runs 14 residues. V gave up 6 bases and J gave up 5 bases, with 16 bases separating them. Germline V gene data show CDR1 as SQVTM and CDR2 as ANQGSEA.

This clone is a singleton in its sample. The chain uses TRBV15 and TRBJ2-1; no clear D. CDR1 LNHNV and CDR2 YYDKDF come from the germline V gene (reference sequence). This CDR3 has 15 residues. The V and J ends lost 0 bases and 8 bases respectively, with 14 bases between them. CDR3 DNA sequence: TGTGCCACCAGCAGAGATCGGCTCGGTGTCGATGAGCAGTTCTTC. Translation: CATSRDRLGVDEQFF.

DNA for the CDR3: TGTGCCTGGGGCCTCGGGACGGGTAATGAAAAACTGTTTTTT. This sequence encodes CAWGLGTGNEKLFF. The chain joins TRBV30 to TRBJ1-4, with D possibly TRBD1 on 5 matching bases. V lost 5 bases, J lost 4 bases, and 14 bases lay in between. Germline V gives CDR1 GTSNPN, CDR2 SVGIG (reference sequence). The CDR3 consists of 14 residues.

The CDR3 coding sequence is TGTGCCAGAAGCGCACCCGGACGCGACCAAGAGACCCAGTACTTC. This sequence encodes CARSAPGRDQETQYF. The J gene is TRBJ2-5, the V gene TRBV5-3; no clear D gene. TRBV5-3 is designated an ORF whose function remains uncertain. Trimming cost V 4 bases and J 0 bases, with 13 bases left between them. The CDR3 consists of 15 residues.

The CDR3 loop is CASRHSYTNTEAFF. The DNA for the CDR3 is TGTGCCAGCAGGCACAGCTACACGAACACTGAAGCTTTCTTT. The chain combines TRBV6-4 with TRBJ1-1; D remains unclear. Trimming removed 6 bases at V and 1 base at J, with 12 bases between. The CDR3 consists of 14 residues. Germline CDR1 MRHNA, CDR2 SNTAGT.

The genes are TRBV18 and TRBJ1-1, with D hard to call. Trimming took off 2 bases at V and 6 bases at J, with 13 bases between the two ends. Germline V CDR1 and CDR2: KGHSH, LQKENI. The CDR3 is 14 amino acids. In DNA form, the CDR3 reads TGTGCCAGCTCACCAAGGGCGTTAGTAGCTGAAGCTTTCTTT. Protein product: CASSPRALVAEAFF. Variable domain in full (rest from reference TRBV18 and TRBJ1-1): NAGVMQNPRHLVRRRGQEARLRCSPMKGHSHVYWYRQLPEEGLKFMVYLQKENIIDESGMPKERFSAEFPKEGPSILRIQQVVRGDSAAYFCASSPRALVAEAFFGQGTRLTVV.

The CDR3 loop is CASSPGTGGRNTIYF. The CDR3 DNA sequence: TGTGCCAGCTCACCAGGGACAGGGGGCAGAAACACCATATATTTT. The chain couples TRBV18 to TRBJ1-3; 12 bases align to TRBD1. V was clipped by 2 bases and J by 5 bases; unmatched bases: 1. The germline CDR1 and CDR2 sequences are KGHSH and LQKENI. This CDR3 spans 15 amino acids.

This chain connects TRBV5-1 to TRBJ2-7, with D perhaps matching TRBD1 or TRBD2 (5 bases each). Between the trimmed V and J ends, which lost 4 bases and 0 bases, there was a span of 14 bases. This CDR3 comprises 15 residues. From germline, CDR1 is SGHRS and CDR2 YFSETQ. CDR3 in DNA: TGCGCCAGCAGCGATCCCCGGGACCACTCCTACGAGCAGTACTTC. Residues: CASSDPRDHSYEQYF.

V is TRBV5-8 and J is TRBJ1-2; 10 positions match TRBD1. The V gene end was trimmed by 3 bases and the J gene end by 4 bases; junction bases not matched to a gene: 6. Germline lookup yields CDR1 SGHTS and CDR2 YDEGEE. This CDR3 is built from 15 residues. CDR3 sequence (DNA): TGTGCCAGCAGCTATAGGGGACAGGGGATCTATGGCTACACCTTC. Its translation: CASSYRGQGIYGYTF.

The V gene is TRBV6-1, the J gene TRBJ1-1, with unresolved D. The V and J ends lost 2 bases and 0 bases respectively, with 13 bases between them. The CDR3 sequence is 16 residues long. Germline V gene data show CDR1 as MNHNS and CDR2 as SASEGT. The CDR3 sequence is CASSERNRLLNTEAFF. In DNA, the CDR3 is TGTGCCAGCAGTGAAAGGAATAGGCTGCTGAACACTGAAGCTTTCTTT.

The chain employs TRBV7-2 and TRBJ2-2; D may be TRBD1 (7 bases). The germline V and J ends were trimmed by 4 bases and 5 bases, with 17 bases remaining between them. This CDR3 has 16 residues. From germline, CDR1 is SGHTA and CDR2 FQGNSA. The CDR3 region is CASSSQGGQNTGELFF. CDR3 bases: TGTGCCAGCAGCTCTCAGGGGGGACAAAATACCGGGGAGCTGTTTTTT.

This sequence joins TRBV6-2 or TRBV6-3 and TRBJ1-1; D not certain. Germline CDR1 reads MNHEY; CDR2 reads SVGEGT. The CDR3 is 15 amino acids. The V end lost 2 bases, the J end lost 1 base, and 11 bases lay between the germline ends. CDR3 in DNA: TGTGCCAGCAGTTACAGGACCCTGGGGAACACTGAAGCTTTCTTT. This codes for CASSYRTLGNTEAFF.

V and J are TRBV5-1 and TRBJ1-5; 7 bases are shared with TRBD1. Germline CDR1 and CDR2: SGHRS and YFSETQ. Trimming removed 3 bases from V and 4 bases from J; junction bases left unmatched: 7. The CDR3 covers 15 residues. The CDR3 sequence: CASSWTTGDNQPQHF. The CDR3 region has the DNA TGCGCCAGCAGCTGGACTACAGGGGATAATCAGCCCCAGCATTTT.

The chain employs TRBV7-9 and TRBJ1-3; 9 bases fit TRBD1. There are 18 residues in the CDR3. Trimming cost V 5 bases and J 0 bases; bases outside gene matches: 11. CDR1 and CDR2 from the germline V gene are SEHNR and FQNEAQ (reference sequence). The CDR3 loop is CASSLSPGQGYSGNTIYF. The CDR3 DNA is TGTGCCAGCAGCCTCAGCCCGGGACAGGGTTACTCTGGAAACACCATATATTTT. The full variable domain, in which reference TRBV7-9 and TRBJ1-3 provide the parts outside the CDR3, is DTGVSQNPRHKITKRGQNVTFRCDPISEHNRLYWYRQTLGQGPEFLTYFQNEAQLEKSRLLSDRFSAERPKGSFSTLEIQRTEQGDSAMYLCASSLSPGQGYSGNTIYFGEGSWLTVV.

The chain's CDR3 is CASGPRGASYNSPLHF. Written as DNA, the CDR3 is TGTGCCAGCGGCCCTCGGGGGGCCTCCTATAATTCACCCCTCCACTTT. The chain joins TRBV27 to TRBJ1-6, with a weak D call TRBD1 (6 bases). V was clipped by 8 bases and J by 0 bases, with 14 bases between them. The germline gives CDR1 MNHEY, CDR2 SMNVEV (reference sequence). The CDR3 is 16 residues long.

The rearrangement uses TRBV19 and TRBJ1-2; TRBD1 is a possible D gene (5 bases). The ends were cut back, 3 bases at V and 8 bases at J, with 16 bases in the middle. From germline, CDR1 is LNHDA and CDR2 SQIVND (reference sequence). This CDR3 contains 14 residues. CDR3 nucleotide sequence: TGTGCCAGTAGTATGAAGGCAGGGCCCCTAGGCTACACCTTC. Translating gives CASSMKAGPLGYTF.